This TCR beta chain comes out of a study of T cell responses to AZD1222 COVID-19 vaccine. The protocol was immunoSEQ multiplex PCR, while the TCRdb copy is restricted to in-frame clones and leaves out a portion. Of tens of thousands of clones listed, roughly 91% were seen once; the top ten hold more than 20%. CDR1 is SGHTA, CDR2 FQGNSA, per germline. Trimming cost V 5 bases and J 1 base, with 11 bases left between them. The CDR3 sequence is 14 residues long. This clonotype was sampled from an adult in good health. The gene calls are TRBV7-2 and TRBJ1-1; D is uncertain. Material: peripheral blood, obtained on day 0 of AZD1222 vaccination. The CDR3 DNA sequence: TGTGCCAGCAGCGGAAGGACGGAGAACACTGAAGCTTTCTTT. It is translated as CASSGRTENTEAFF.